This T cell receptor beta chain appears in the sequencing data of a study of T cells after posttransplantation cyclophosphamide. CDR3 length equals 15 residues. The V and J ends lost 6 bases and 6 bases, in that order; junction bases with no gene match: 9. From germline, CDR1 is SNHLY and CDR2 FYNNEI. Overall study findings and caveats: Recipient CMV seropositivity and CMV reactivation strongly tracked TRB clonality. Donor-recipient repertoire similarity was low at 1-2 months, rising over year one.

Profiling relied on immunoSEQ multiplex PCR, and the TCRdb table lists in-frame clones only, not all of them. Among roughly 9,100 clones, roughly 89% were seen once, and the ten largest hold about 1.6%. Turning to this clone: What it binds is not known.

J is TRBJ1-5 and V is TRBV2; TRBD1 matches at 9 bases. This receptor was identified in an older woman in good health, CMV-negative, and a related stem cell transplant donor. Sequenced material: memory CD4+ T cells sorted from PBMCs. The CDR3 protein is CASRTTGGAGQPQHF. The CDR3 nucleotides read TGTGCCAGCAGAACCACAGGGGGCGCGGGTCAGCCCCAGCATTTT.